The clone carrying this TCR beta chain was detected many times. Germline V gene data show CDR1 as MNHEY and CDR2 as SMNVEV (reference sequence). V lost 5 bases to trimming and J lost 3 bases, with 8 bases between them. This CDR3 contains 13 residues. This record belongs to a study of identical twins. Each CDR3 protein gets one entry after TCRdb re-called the 5' RACE reads with MiXCR. The sample lists hundreds of thousands of distinct CDR3 sequences, 12% occurring once. These data were also reused for a study on yellow fever vaccine responses in identical twins.

This TCR came from a woman younger than 35 in good health. J is TRBJ1-5 and V is TRBV27; D is possibly TRBD1 (5 bases). The sample comprised CD8+ T cells sorted from blood. CDR3 nucleotides: TGTGCCAGCAGTCAGGGCTACAATCAGCCCCAGCATTTT. Residues: CASSQGYNQPQHF.